This TCR beta chain was identified in a study of beta chain features in type 1 diabetes (dated by TCRdb to 2016 to 2019). Regarding the study in general: Mean age, gender distribution, total cell number and subset yield did not differ between patients and healthy donors. In the study, TCRB repertoires of sorted circulating CD4+ T cell subsets from recently diagnosed type 1 diabetes patients were compared with those of matched healthy donors. Regulatory and stem cell-like memory subsets were obtained from only 8 patients and roughly eight healthy donors, while naive and central memory subsets were obtained from all 28 donors. A total of 100 million to 110 million sorted cells were examined across all samples, and a strong correlation was observed between cell number per subset and RNA yield. Beyond this particular receptor, the publication reports: Shorter templates might be favored by PCR, yet because patient and control samples were amplified and corrected together, any such skew would affect both groups equally. A moderate but significant shortening of TCRB CDR3 length was observed in type 1 diabetes patients in all four CD4+ subsets. HLA sub-analyses involved small numbers of individuals, so any influence of HLA type on TCRB rearrangement remained unresolved. Naive, central memory and regulatory TCRB repertoires appeared more similar among patients than among healthy donors. Patients with type 1 diabetes made fewer insertions and deleted more nucleotides at VDJ recombination sites, implying thymic rearrangement abnormalities. Because cDNA was sequenced instead of genomic DNA, highly expressing activated cells could be over-represented, though the groups showed no difference in activation or CD3 levels.

Each donor gave one peripheral blood draw, roughly 0.11 L on average, collected into heparinised tubes. A BD FACSAria II and a panel including CD45RO, CCR7, CD25, CD127, CD95 and CD27 were used to sort naive, central memory, regulatory and stem cell-like memory CD4+ T cells. Every sorted population had a purity above 95%. Right away, PBMCs were isolated by Lymphoprep density gradient centrifugation and were stained directly, with no culture step. So that batch effects would be minimized, each experiment stained and sorted samples in pairs, pairing one healthy donor with one patient. The CDR3, from cysteine to phenylalanine, totals 13 residues. The retained sequence is limited to the CDR3, 39 bases, with the frame set at the first base. The germline V gene (reference sequence) sets CDR1 to SGHNT and CDR2 to YYREEE. V is trimmed back by 3 bases and J by 1 base, and the junction contains 0 bases that no gene match accounts for.

The entire isolated RNA was reverse transcribed using the High Capacity cDNA Reverse Transcription Kit, and thus expressed TCRB transcripts were sequenced. Deep immunoSEQ sequencing was performed on naive, central memory and regulatory T cell samples, with an average of roughly 3.3 million total reads per sample. Sorted cells were lysed in RLT buffer, and RNA was extracted using DNase-treated RNeasy Micro or Mini kits according to cell number. Each cell subset was processed on its own to prevent cross-contamination, while patient and healthy donor samples were processed together. TCRB sequences were amplified from cDNA with the immunoSEQ multiplex PCR, producing 87-bp fragments spanning the CDR3 region. Sequencing of the amplicons was performed on the Illumina HiSeq platform. The study's processing was this. PCR bias was corrected computationally using synthetic template baselines, and reads within Hamming distance 2 were collapsed, with unmergeable singletons discarded. By aligning reads against IMGT, V, D and J genes, CDR3 length, and insertions or deletions at six rearrangement sites were assigned. Within each subset, clonotype counts were normalized to sorted cell number, after which true diversity and Gini coefficients were computed with the tcR R package. The overlap coefficient, calculated on TCRB nucleotide sequences, was used to quantify repertoire sharing. Out-of-frame TCRB sequences from naive cells were analyzed as a proxy for the pre-selection repertoire. TCRdb retrieved this table from immuneACCESS and kept in-frame rearrangements only. Not all clones are present; in checked studies, unresolved V genes account for under half, and no reason is known for the remainder. D and trimming come from the DNA, and the V and J calls and clone size come from that table. The sample table records fewer than 350,000 clones; 15% of these occur just once. The leading ten clones occupy around 0.015% of the sample.

The table lists this clone with a few counts. What this receptor recognizes is not known. No clone much larger than this one lies a single base away; base qualities are absent. Other DNA sequences in the sample encode the same CDR3. The sequencing sample was made of naive CD4+ T cells from blood. The sample's cell subset or site label, decoded: true naive CD4+ T cells. This sequence originates from a man between 18 and 29 years old with type 1 diabetes. The rearrangement joined TRBV5-4 to TRBJ2-5; the central 7 bases match TRBD1. The nucleotides are TGTGCCAGCAGCTCAGGGGGCCAAGAGACCCAGTACTTC. Translated, this is CASSSGGQETQYF.